The 17 T cell receptor beta chains reported below all come from one sample, sequenced in a study of beta chain features in type 1 diabetes. The investigators reverse transcribed all of the isolated RNA, so they sequenced expressed TCRB transcripts. Libraries were prepared by immunoSEQ multiplex PCR; TCRdb keeps only in-frame clonotypes and omits some of them. The profile shows under 250,000 clones, around 14% of them singletons. Sequencing was performed on naive CD4+ T cells from blood. The receptors come from a woman between 40 and 50 years old in good health.

The chain couples TRBV7-9 to TRBJ1-1; D gene uncertain. V was shortened by 8 bases and J by 0 bases, with 16 bases between the two germline ends. The CDR3 runs 15 residues. CDR1 is SEHNR, CDR2 FQNEAQ, per germline (reference sequence). The CDR3: CASAVPDLVNTEAFF. The CDR3 DNA follows: TGTGCCAGCGCGGTTCCGGATCTTGTGAACACTGAAGCTTTCTTT.

This clone came up a few times. V is TRBV19 and J is TRBJ2-7, with 9 nucleotides matching TRBD1. Looked up from germline, CDR1 is LNHDA and CDR2 is SQIVND (reference sequence). The CDR3 contains 13 residues. V was pared by 11 bases and J by 3 bases, with 8 bases of the junction left unmatched. The CDR3 loop reads CASGQGSNYEQYF. CDR3 in DNA: TGTGCCTCGGGACAGGGCTCGAACTACGAGCAGTACTTC.

In its sample, this clone was seen a few times. This chain uses TRBV9 with TRBJ2-3; TRBD2 might be the D (6 bases). V was cut by 2 bases and J by 3 bases, with 13 bases left in between. The CDR3 runs to 15 residues. CDR1 and CDR2 (germline): SGDLS, YYNGEE. The CDR3 here is CASSVGLGATDTQYF. The CDR3 DNA reads TGTGCCAGCAGCGTGGGACTTGGAGCTACAGATACGCAGTATTTT.

This clone has only a few counts. V and J are TRBV7-2 and TRBJ2-5; TRBD1 agrees at 7 bases. CDR1 and CDR2 from the germline V gene are SGHTA and FQGNSA. With V trimmed by 1 base and J by 5 bases, 10 bases remained unmatched. The CDR3 loop spans 16 amino acids. CDR3 loop: CASSLETGWFSETQYF. The DNA of the CDR3 is TGTGCCAGCAGCTTAGAGACAGGGTGGTTTTCGGAGACCCAGTACTTC.

V usage is TRBV4-1 and J usage is TRBJ1-3, with 9 bases fitting TRBD1. Looked up from germline, CDR1 is MGHRA and CDR2 is YSYEKL. This CDR3 has 20 residues. The J segment lost 2 bases and the V segment lost 4 bases, leaving 18 bases of the junction unmatched. The CDR3 DNA reads TGCGCCAGCAGCCCCCTGCCCGGGACAGGGACCCACGGACCTGGAAACACCATATATTTT. It encodes CASSPLPGTGTHGPGNTIYF.

This clone has more than one count but fewer than ten. The J gene is TRBJ1-2, the V gene TRBV7-6; 12 bases are shared with TRBD1. The V gene's germline CDR1 is SGHVS and CDR2 FNYEAQ. The trim removed 4 bases at V and 8 bases at J, leaving 11 bases unmatched. The CDR3 contains 16 residues. This CDR3 is CASSSPLGQGARGYTF. CDR3 DNA: TGTGCCAGCAGCTCCCCCTTGGGACAGGGGGCGCGGGGCTACACCTTC. The variable domain in full, completed from reference TRBV7-6 and TRBJ1-2, reads GAGVSQSPRYKVTKRGQDVALRCDPISGHVSLYWYRQALGQGPEFLTYFNYEAQQDKSGLPNDRFSAERPEGSISTLTIQRTEQRDSAMYRCASSSPLGQGARGYTFGSGTRLTVV.

This clone appeared a few times. The chain couples TRBV10-3 to TRBJ1-2, with unresolved D. Germline V gene lookup returns CDR1 ENHRY and CDR2 SYGVKD. Deletions cut 6 bases from V and 2 bases from J, with 10 bases between. The CDR3 runs to 13 residues. The CDR3 reads CAISRDSNYGYTF. DNA for the CDR3: TGTGCCATCAGCCGGGATTCCAACTATGGCTACACCTTC.

The table lists this clone with a few counts. This chain uses TRBV5-1 with TRBJ2-5; D possibly corresponds to TRBD1 (5 bases). CDR1 SGHRS and CDR2 YFSETQ come from the germline V gene. CDR3 length: 15 residues. The V end was cut by 1 base, the J end by 1 base, with 11 bases between. The CDR3 loop reads CASSLTAGPQETQYF. The CDR3 DNA sequence: TGCGCCAGCAGCTTGACTGCAGGGCCCCAAGAGACCCAGTACTTC.

The CDR3 region is CASSSAGGYGYTF. CDR3 in DNA: TGTGCCAGCAGTTCAGCAGGGGGTTATGGCTACACCTTC. The rearrangement links TRBV27 to TRBJ1-2; TRBD1 agrees at 7 bases. Unmatched junction bases numbered 4, after V lost 4 bases and J lost 5 bases. The CDR3 spans 13 residues. Germline values: CDR1 MNHEY, CDR2 SMNVEV (reference sequence).

This clone was detected a few times. The V and J genes are TRBV7-9 and TRBJ2-7, with TRBD1 identical over 8 bases. V dropped 4 bases and J dropped 6; count of bases not matched to a gene: 8. Germline values: CDR1 SEHNR, CDR2 FQNEAQ (reference sequence). This CDR3 contains 14 residues. CDR3 sequence: CASSSRQGRIEQYF. In DNA, the CDR3 is TGTGCCAGCAGCTCCCGACAGGGGAGGATCGAGCAGTACTTC. The full variable domain, with the rest looked up from reference TRBV7-9 and TRBJ2-7, is DTGVSQNPRHKITKRGQNVTFRCDPISEHNRLYWYRQTLGQGPEFLTYFQNEAQLEKSRLLSDRFSAERPKGSFSTLEIQRTEQGDSAMYLCASSSRQGRIEQYFGPGTRLTVT.

The V gene is TRBV6-5, the J gene TRBJ2-7; a possible D gene is TRBD2 (5 bases). The length of the CDR3 is 13 residues. CDR1 is MNHEY and CDR2 is SVGAGI in the germline V gene. V dropped 6 bases and J dropped 6 bases, with 15 bases sitting between them. CDR3: CASSRGEGGEQYF. In DNA, the CDR3 is TGTGCCAGCAGCCGGGGAGAGGGTGGCGAGCAGTACTTC.

This clone was counted only a few times. The gene calls are TRBV25-1 and TRBJ2-7; no firm D call. V dropped 1 base and J dropped 3 bases, with 13 bases sitting between them. The CDR3 extends over 15 amino acids. The V gene's germline CDR1 is MGHDK and CDR2 SYGVNS. In nucleotides, the CDR3 is TGTGCCAGCAGTGAATGGGCCCAATATAGCTACGAGCAGTACTTC. Translating it yields CASSEWAQYSYEQYF.

This chain connects TRBV7-9 to TRBJ2-5; TRBD1 might be the D (6 bases). V was pared by 1 base and J by 4 bases, with 13 bases between. This CDR3 is built from 15 residues. Germline loops: CDR1 SEHNR, CDR2 FQNEAQ (reference sequence). The CDR3 spells CASSLDRGSPETQYF. The CDR3 DNA follows: TGTGCCAGCAGCTTAGATAGGGGGAGTCCAGAGACCCAGTACTTC. The complete variable domain, with remaining parts taken from reference TRBV7-9 and TRBJ2-5, reads DTGVSQNPRHKITKRGQNVTFRCDPISEHNRLYWYRQTLGQGPEFLTYFQNEAQLEKSRLLSDRFSAERPKGSFSTLEIQRTEQGDSAMYLCASSLDRGSPETQYFGPGTRLLVL.

The chain recombines TRBV9 with TRBJ2-3, with TRBD2 matching 7 bases. This CDR3 comprises 14 residues. Germline V gene sequence: CDR1 SGDLS, CDR2 YYNGEE. V was clipped by 4 bases and J by 6 bases; unmatched bases: 8. CDR3 residues: CASSPWGGTDTQYF. CDR3 sequence (DNA): TGTGCCAGCAGCCCATGGGGAGGGACGGATACGCAGTATTTT.

This clone was detected a few times. The chain employs TRBV5-1 and TRBJ1-1, with a possible D match to TRBD1 (6 bases). CDR1 is SGHRS and CDR2 is YFSETQ in the germline V gene. This CDR3 comprises 14 residues. Trimming removed 4 bases at V and 1 base at J, with 11 bases between. In DNA form, the CDR3 reads TGCGCCAGCAGCCGGGACACTGGGAACACTGAAGCTTTCTTT. Its protein is CASSRDTGNTEAFF. Variable domain in full (rest from reference TRBV5-1 and TRBJ1-1): KAGVTQTPRYLIKTRGQQVTLSCSPISGHRSVSWYQQTPGQGLQFLFEYFSETQRNKGNFPGRFSGRQFSNSRSEMNVSTLELGDSALYLCASSRDTGNTEAFFGQGTRLTVV.

The rearrangement joins TRBV6-1 to TRBJ2-7; D perhaps matches TRBD2 (5 bases). Germline V gives CDR1 MNHNS, CDR2 SASEGT. There are 13 residues in the CDR3. Between the trimmed V and J ends, which lost 8 bases and 2 bases, there was a span of 13 bases. Written as DNA, the CDR3 is TGTGCCAGCCCCCGAGACGGGACCTACGAGCAGTACTTC. Translation: CASPRDGTYEQYF.

This clone was observed a handful of times. The CDR3 DNA sequence: TGTGCCACCAGCAGAGATCCCCGAGGAGAGACCCAGTACTTC. Residues: CATSRDPRGETQYF. The chain employs TRBV15 and TRBJ2-5; D unresolved. The germline CDR1 and CDR2 sequences are LNHNV and YYDKDF (reference sequence). This CDR3 region has 14 residues. Trimming took off 0 bases at V and 4 bases at J, with 9 bases between the two ends.